This T cell receptor (beta chain) was sequenced during a study of blood T cell repertoires in COVID-19. Germline V gene lookup returns CDR1 MNHEY and CDR2 SVGEGT. The germline V and J ends were trimmed by 8 bases and 1 base, with 21 bases remaining between them. The CDR3 totals 16 residues. Profiled with immunoSEQ multiplex PCR; TCRdb holds only in-frame clones, not every one. The table includes about 320,000 clones, approximately 91% detected once. The specimen sequenced was PBMCs or T cells enriched from blood (not recorded which). This sequence was found in a woman aged 25 to 39 who had been exposed to COVID-19. The chain uses TRBV6-2 or TRBV6-3 and TRBJ2-7, with D possibly TRBD2 on 5 matching bases. The CDR3 is CASRPASVTGSYEQYF. CDR3 nucleotide sequence: TGTGCCAGCCGCCCAGCCTCGGTGACGGGGTCCTACGAGCAGTACTTC.